A single sample is the source of the 29 T cell receptor beta chains below, sequenced in a study of technical replicates of blood from a handful of donors. Profiling relied on immunoSEQ multiplex PCR, and the TCRdb table lists in-frame clones only, not all of them. The sample lists some 13,000 clones; approximately 95% were seen once. The specimen was PBMCs. The receptor set was obtained from a human donor in good health.

CDR3 coding DNA: TGTGCCAGCACCTGGACTAGCGGGAGGGCCTGCTCCTACGAGCAGTACTTC. Translated: CASTWTSGRACSYEQYF. The J gene is TRBJ2-7, the V gene TRBV21-1; the table's TRBD2 call for D was not verified on the DNA. TRBV21-1 is marked as a pseudogene. The length of the CDR3 is 17 residues.

The chain combines TRBV11-2 with TRBJ2-7, with 9 bases aligning to TRBD2. The ends lost 5 bases at V and 2 bases at J; junction bases unmatched: 10. The V gene's germline CDR1 is SGHAT and CDR2 FQNNGV. This CDR3 spans 16 amino acids. The CDR3 nucleotides are TGTGCCAGCAGCCCGAGGGCTAGCGGGATTGCCTACGAGCAGTACTTC. It is translated as CASSPRASGIAYEQYF.

V is TRBV11-2 and J is TRBJ2-5; TRBD2 matches at 11 bases. The V segment lost 2 bases and the J segment 4 bases; nucleotides outside the gene matches: 3. Germline CDR1 and CDR2: SGHAT and FQNNGV. CDR3 size: 15 residues. The CDR3 DNA reads as TGTGCCAGCAGCTTAACTAGCGGGAGTTCAGAGACCCAGTACTTC. Its translation is CASSLTSGSSETQYF.

The CDR3 region is CASSLGGTRKWPQHF. The CDR3 DNA sequence: TGTGCCAGCAGTTTAGGAGGGACCCGGAAGTGGCCCCAGCATTTT. The chain recombines TRBV28 with TRBJ1-5; D is possibly TRBD1 (5 bases). This CDR3 comprises 15 residues. V lost 2 bases, J lost 9 bases, and 17 bases lay in between. Germline V gene lookup returns CDR1 MDHEN and CDR2 SYDVKM. Drawing the rest from reference TRBV28 and TRBJ1-5, the complete variable domain is DVKVTQSSRYLVKRTGEKVFLECVQDMDHENMFWYRQDPGLGLRLIYFSYDVKMKEKGDIPEGYSVSREKKERFSLILESASTNQTSMYLCASSLGGTRKWPQHFGDGTRLSIL.

This sequence joins TRBV4-1 and TRBJ2-1; a weak D match, TRBD1 (5 bases). V lost 0 bases to trimming and J lost 4 bases, with 10 bases between them. The germline V gene has CDR1 MGHRA and CDR2 YSYEKL. CDR3 length: 15 amino acids. The CDR3 coding sequence is TGCGCCAGCAGCCAAGATAAAGGGGATTACAATGAGCAGTTCTTC. Protein product: CASSQDKGDYNEQFF.

The chain employs TRBV29-1 and TRBJ2-2; 8 nucleotides line up with TRBD2. The germline V gene encodes CDR1 SQVTM and CDR2 ANQGSEA. The CDR3 extends over 17 amino acids. V lost 0 bases, J lost 6 bases, and 12 bases stayed unmatched. CDR3 nucleotide sequence: TGCAGCGTTGAAGACCCCCGGGGGACTAGTCAGTCCGGGGAGCTGTTTTTT. Encoded protein: CSVEDPRGTSQSGELFF.

The rearrangement uses TRBV15 and TRBJ1-5, with 8 nucleotides matching TRBD1. The CDR3 totals 16 residues. Losses at the gene ends were 0 bases for V and 1 base for J; bases not matched to a gene: 2. From germline, CDR1 is LNHNV and CDR2 YYDKDF (reference sequence). The DNA for the CDR3 is TGTGCCACCAGCAGAGATTGGACAGGGAGCAATCAGCCCCAGCATTTT. Translating gives CATSRDWTGSNQPQHF.

This rearrangement joins TRBV2 to TRBJ1-1; 7 bases are a match to TRBD1. The CDR3 covers 12 residues. V gave up 6 bases and J gave up 11 bases; unmatched junction bases: 9. From germline, CDR1 is SNHLY and CDR2 FYNNEI. The chain's CDR3 is CASRVMTGRAFF. The DNA of the CDR3 is TGTGCCAGCAGGGTCATGACAGGGAGGGCTTTCTTT.

This clone occurred once. The V call is TRBV19, the J call TRBJ2-7; 8 bases map to TRBD2. V lost 6 bases, J lost 5 bases, and 9 bases stayed unmatched. Germline CDR1 and CDR2: LNHDA and SQIVND (reference sequence). The CDR3 sequence is 14 residues long. The CDR3 DNA follows: TGTGCCAGTAGAACGGGAGGGCCGTCGAACGAGCAGTACTTC. Translation gives CASRTGGPSNEQYF.

This clone has a single count. This chain joins TRBV6-6 and TRBJ2-1, with 14 nucleotides matching TRBD2. The V gene's germline CDR1 is MNHNY and CDR2 SVGAGI (reference sequence). The CDR3 has 15 residues. V gave up 5 bases and J gave up 3 bases; unmatched junction bases: 0. DNA of the CDR3: TGTGCCAGCAGTGGACTAGCGGGAGGCTACAATGAGCAGTTCTTC. Translating gives CASSGLAGGYNEQFF.

This clone occurred once. The V call is TRBV27, the J call TRBJ2-3, with D possibly TRBD2 on 6 matching bases. Germline V gene data show CDR1 as MNHEY and CDR2 as SMNVEV (reference sequence). This CDR3 is 14 amino acids long. V was pared by 3 bases and J by 2 bases, with 9 bases between. CDR3 region: CASSFAGSTDTQYF. The CDR3 DNA follows: TGTGCCAGCAGTTTTGCGGGATCCACAGATACGCAGTATTTT.

This rearrangement joins TRBV18 to TRBJ2-1; the D gene is possibly TRBD1 (6 bases). CDR3 length equals 16 residues. Deletions cut 6 bases from V and 0 bases from J, with 15 bases between. Germline V gives CDR1 KGHSH, CDR2 LQKENI. CDR3 nucleotide sequence: TGTGCCAGCTCCCTGGGACACCCGAGCTCCTACAATGAGCAGTTCTTC. Residues: CASSLGHPSSYNEQFF.

The chain uses TRBV29-1 and TRBJ1-4; perhaps TRBD1 as D (5 bases). From germline, CDR1 is SQVTM and CDR2 ANQGSEA. This CDR3 comprises 13 residues. The V end lost 6 bases, the J end lost 6 bases, and 14 bases lay between the germline ends. Here the CDR3 reads CSVRDWRYEKLFF. CDR3 nucleotide sequence: TGCAGCGTCAGGGACTGGCGTTATGAAAAACTGTTTTTT.

The chain carries TRBV5-4 and TRBJ2-5; 10 bases line up with TRBD2. Per the germline V gene, CDR1 is SGHNT and CDR2 is YYREEE (reference sequence). This CDR3 spans 14 amino acids. V gave up 6 bases and J gave up 2 bases; unmatched junction bases: 4. The CDR3 loop is CASMLAGGQETQYF. DNA of the CDR3: TGTGCCAGCATGTTAGCGGGAGGTCAAGAGACCCAGTACTTC.

The V gene is TRBV7-9, the J gene TRBJ1-1, with 9 bases lining up with TRBD1. CDR1 and CDR2 from the germline V gene are SEHNR and FQNEAQ (reference sequence). Trimming removed 5 bases from V and 3 bases from J; junction bases left unmatched: 4. This CDR3 comprises 14 residues. The CDR3 DNA sequence: TGTGCCAGCAGCCCTGGGACAGGGTACACTGAAGCTTTCTTT. Its protein is CASSPGTGYTEAFF.

This clone has a single count. V and J are TRBV5-4 and TRBJ2-7; weak D call: TRBD2 (7 bases). V was pared by 0 bases and J by 6 bases, with 13 bases between. The germline V gene encodes CDR1 SGHNT and CDR2 YYREEE (reference sequence). This CDR3 has 14 residues. DNA of the CDR3: TGTGCCAGCAGCTTGGGTTCGGGGGGCTCCGAGCAGTACTTC. This gives the protein CASSLGSGGSEQYF.

This chain joins TRBV30 and TRBJ2-1, with 9 bases aligning to TRBD2. The junction had 11 bases not matched to a gene; V was cut back by 1 base and J by 4 bases. Germline-derived CDR1 and CDR2 are GTSNPN and SVGIG (reference sequence). The CDR3 has 17 residues. CDR3 sequence reads: CAWSGGSGGLAYNEQFF. The CDR3 DNA follows: TGTGCCTGGAGTGGAGGTAGCGGGGGTCTAGCATACAATGAGCAGTTCTTC. The complete variable domain, with remaining parts taken from reference TRBV30 and TRBJ2-1, reads SQTIHQWPATLVQPVGSPLSLECTVEGTSNPNLYWYRQAAGRGLQLLFYSVGIGQISSEVPQNLSASRPQDRQFILSSKKLLLSDSGFYLCAWSGGSGGLAYNEQFFGPGTRLTVL.

This clone was observed a handful of times. The chain recombines TRBV5-1 with TRBJ1-1; 7 bases fit TRBD1. Germline values: CDR1 SGHRS, CDR2 YFSETQ. The CDR3 totals 15 residues. Trimming removed 0 bases from V and 2 bases from J; junction bases left unmatched: 4. CDR3 DNA: TGCGCCAGCAGCTTGGCTGGACAGGCAAACACTGAAGCTTTCTTT. Its translation is CASSLAGQANTEAFF.

This clone was seen just once. The chain has TRBV6-1 and TRBJ2-7; 7 nucleotides align to TRBD1. CDR3 size: 15 residues. V shed 1 base and J 0 bases; nucleotides not matched to a gene: 3. Per germline, CDR1 MNHNS and CDR2 SASEGT. The CDR3 sequence is CASSEVQGTSYEQYF. The CDR3 DNA reads as TGTGCCAGCAGTGAAGTACAGGGGACCTCCTACGAGCAGTACTTC.

The chain combines TRBV10-2 with TRBJ2-5, with 8 bases aligning to TRBD1. The CDR3 has 12 amino acids. V shed 6 bases, J shed 4 bases, and the junction held 1 base outside the gene matches. The germline CDR1 and CDR2 sequences are WSHSY and SAAADI. The CDR3 loop is CASSQGAETQYF. The CDR3 coding sequence is TGCGCCAGCAGCCAGGGGGCAGAGACCCAGTACTTC.

The chain uses TRBV5-4 and TRBJ1-1; 7 bases map to TRBD1. The CDR3 contains 13 residues. Looked up from germline, CDR1 is SGHNT and CDR2 is YYREEE (reference sequence). The CDR3 coding sequence is TGTGCTACGCAGGGGGGAATGAACACTGAAGCTTTCTTT. Protein: CATQGGMNTEAFF.

V is TRBV6-5 and J is TRBJ1-5; D is ambiguous. Germline loops: CDR1 MNHEY, CDR2 SVGAGI. The CDR3 extends over 15 amino acids. The ends were cut back, 6 bases at V and 6 bases at J, with 18 bases in the middle. The CDR3 bases are TGTGCCAGCAGAAAAAACGCCCCGGCGGGTCAGCCCCAGCATTTT. Amino acid sequence: CASRKNAPAGQPQHF.

The chain is built from TRBV2 and TRBJ2-2; 7 positions agree with TRBD1. CDR1 is SNHLY, CDR2 FYNNEI, per germline. CDR3 length: 14 residues. The junction had 6 bases not matched to a gene; V was cut back by 7 bases and J by 4 bases. The CDR3, as DNA: TGTGCCAGCAAAGGACAGGCCTCCACCGGGGAGCTGTTTTTT. It encodes CASKGQASTGELFF.

The chain carries TRBV9 and TRBJ2-1, with D possibly being TRBD2 (5 bases). Per the germline V gene, CDR1 is SGDLS and CDR2 is YYNGEE. The CDR3 has 13 residues. V was cut by 4 bases and J by 13 bases, with 18 bases left in between. CDR3 region: CASSLPPEGPQFF. The CDR3 nucleotides are TGTGCCAGCAGCCTACCCCCAGAGGGCCCCCAGTTCTTC. Using reference TRBV9 and TRBJ2-1 for the parts outside the CDR3, the full variable domain is DSGVTQTPKHLITATGQRVTLRCSPRSGDLSVYWYQQSLDQGLQFLIQYYNGEERAKGNILERFSAQQFPDLHSELNLSSLELGDSALYFCASSLPPEGPQFFGPGTRLTVL.

Written as DNA, the CDR3 is TGTGCCAGCAGTTTACAGCCGGGGTACACTGAAGCTTTCTTT. Its translation: CASSLQPGYTEAFF. The chain links TRBV6-5 to TRBJ1-1; D call uncertain. CDR1 is MNHEY and CDR2 is SVGAGI in the germline V gene. This CDR3 region has 14 residues. Trimming cost V 4 bases and J 3 bases, with 12 bases left between them.

This clone was recorded a few times. The V gene is TRBV10-1, the J gene TRBJ2-2; TRBD1 matches at 7 bases. Germline V gene sequence: CDR1 WNHNN, CDR2 SYGVQD (reference sequence). After removal of 9 bases from V and 2 bases from J, the junction contained 3 bases not matched to a gene. CDR3 length: 13 residues. The CDR3 loop reads CASRDSNTGELFF. The CDR3 coding sequence is TGCGCCAGTCGGGACAGTAACACCGGGGAGCTGTTTTTT.

The gene calls are TRBV11-3 and TRBJ2-3, with unresolved D. The ends were cut back, 2 bases at V and 2 bases at J, with 5 bases in the middle. This CDR3 is built from 13 residues. Germline values: CDR1 SGHNT, CDR2 YENEEA. CDR3: CASSLRVTDTQYF. In DNA, the CDR3 is TGTGCCAGCAGCTTACGAGTCACAGATACGCAGTATTTT.

V and J are TRBV28 and TRBJ2-7, with 11 bases identical to TRBD2. V was pared by 8 bases and J by 6 bases, with 6 bases of the junction left unmatched. The length of the CDR3 is 13 residues. Germline V gene data show CDR1 as MDHEN and CDR2 as SYDVKM. The CDR3 here is CASLAGGPGEQYF. Written as DNA, the CDR3 is TGTGCCAGCTTAGCGGGAGGGCCCGGCGAGCAGTACTTC.

CDR3 protein: CASSLYSKTREKLFF. Here the CDR3 DNA reads TGTGCCAGCAGCTTATATTCGAAGACGAGGGAAAAACTGTTTTTT. The chain couples TRBV7-6 to TRBJ1-4, with D hard to call. The CDR3 totals 15 residues. From germline, CDR1 is SGHVS and CDR2 FNYEAQ. Trimming shortened V by 2 bases and J by 8 bases, and 15 bases separated the two germline ends.